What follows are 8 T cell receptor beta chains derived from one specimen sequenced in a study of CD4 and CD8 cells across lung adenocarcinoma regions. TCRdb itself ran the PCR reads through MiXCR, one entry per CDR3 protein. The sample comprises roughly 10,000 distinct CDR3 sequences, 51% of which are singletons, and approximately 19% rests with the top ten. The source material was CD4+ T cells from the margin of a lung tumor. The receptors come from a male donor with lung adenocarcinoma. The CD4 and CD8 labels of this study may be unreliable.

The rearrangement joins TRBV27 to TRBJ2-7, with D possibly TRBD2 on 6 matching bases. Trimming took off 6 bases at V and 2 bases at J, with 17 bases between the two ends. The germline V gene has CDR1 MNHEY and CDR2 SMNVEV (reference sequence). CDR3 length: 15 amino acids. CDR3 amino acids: CASRHTWRGPYEQYF. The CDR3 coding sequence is TGTGCCAGCAGACATACCTGGAGGGGCCCCTACGAGCAGTACTTC.

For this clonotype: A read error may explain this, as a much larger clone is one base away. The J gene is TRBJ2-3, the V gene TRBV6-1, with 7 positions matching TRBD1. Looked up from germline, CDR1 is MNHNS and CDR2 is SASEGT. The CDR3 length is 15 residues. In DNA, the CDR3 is TGTGCCAGCAGTCCGTACTTGACAGGGCCAGATACGCACTATTTT. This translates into CASSPYLTGPDTHYF.

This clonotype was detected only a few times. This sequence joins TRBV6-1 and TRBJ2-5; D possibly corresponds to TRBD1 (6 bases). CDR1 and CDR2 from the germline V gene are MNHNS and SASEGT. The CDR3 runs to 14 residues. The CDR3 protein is CAGSGGRGTETQYF. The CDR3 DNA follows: TGTGCGGGCAGTGGGGGCCGTGGCACAGAGACCCAGTACTTC.

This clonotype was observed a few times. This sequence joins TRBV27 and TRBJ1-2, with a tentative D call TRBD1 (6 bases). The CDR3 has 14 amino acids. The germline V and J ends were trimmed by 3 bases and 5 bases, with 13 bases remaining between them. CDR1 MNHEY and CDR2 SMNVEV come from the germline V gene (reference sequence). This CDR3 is CASSLGRGYYGYTF. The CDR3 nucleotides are TGTGCCAGCAGTTTGGGCAGGGGTTATTATGGCTACACCTTC.

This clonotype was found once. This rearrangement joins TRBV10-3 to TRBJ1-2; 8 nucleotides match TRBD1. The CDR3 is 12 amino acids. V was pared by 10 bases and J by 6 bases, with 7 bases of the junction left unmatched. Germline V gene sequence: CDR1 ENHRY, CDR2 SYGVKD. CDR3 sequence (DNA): TGTGCCAGTCGACAGGGGATGGATGGCTACACCTTC. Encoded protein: CASRQGMDGYTF.

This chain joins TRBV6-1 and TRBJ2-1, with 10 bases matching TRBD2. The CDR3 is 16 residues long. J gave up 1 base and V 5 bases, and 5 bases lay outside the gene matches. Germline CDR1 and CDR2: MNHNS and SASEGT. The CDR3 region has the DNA TGTGCCAGCAGTCCCACTAGCGGGGCGTCCTACAATGAGCAGTTCTTC. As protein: CASSPTSGASYNEQFF.

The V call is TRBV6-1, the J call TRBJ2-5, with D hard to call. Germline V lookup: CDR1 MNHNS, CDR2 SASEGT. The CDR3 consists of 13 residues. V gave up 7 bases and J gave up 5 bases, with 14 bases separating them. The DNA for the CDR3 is TGTGCCAGCACCCCCCTGAGAGGTGAGACCCAGTACTTC. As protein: CASTPLRGETQYF.

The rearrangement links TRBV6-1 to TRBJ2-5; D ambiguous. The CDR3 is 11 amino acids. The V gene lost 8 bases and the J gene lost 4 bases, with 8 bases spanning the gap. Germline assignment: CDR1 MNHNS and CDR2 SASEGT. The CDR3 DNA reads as TGTGCCAGCCTATTCGTAGAGACCCAGTACTTC. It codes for CASLFVETQYF.